This passage covers 4 T cell receptor beta chains from one sample sequenced in a study of neurological immune-mediated disorders. TCRdb re-analysed the 5' RACE reads in MiXCR, keeping a single row per CDR3 protein. The data hold 50,000 to 75,000 distinct CDR3 sequences, with 3.5% to 5% observed a single time. Material: PBMCs. The source is a man in his fifties or sixties with multiple sclerosis.

The chain combines TRBV20-1 with TRBJ1-4, with D unresolved. Germline V gene sequence: CDR1 DFQATT, CDR2 SNEGSKA (reference sequence). The CDR3 sequence is 12 residues long. V shed 0 bases and J shed 4 bases, with 3 bases lying between them. The CDR3 coding sequence is TGCAGTGCTAGAGACCATAATGAAAAACTGTTTTTT. Translation gives CSARDHNEKLFF.

This clonotype was detected many times. The chain combines TRBV29-1 with TRBJ1-6; a weak D match, TRBD1 (6 bases). Trimming pared 5 bases from V and 9 bases from J, leaving 14 bases between. CDR1 and CDR2 from the germline V gene are SQVTM and ANQGSEA. CDR3 length: 13 amino acids. Here the CDR3 reads CSVLEGVGSPLHF. Written as DNA, the CDR3 is TGCAGCGTTTTAGAGGGGGTTGGTTCACCCCTCCACTTT.

This clonotype was counted at least ten times. The chain uses TRBV7-2 and TRBJ1-2; a weak D match, TRBD1 (6 bases). Germline CDR1 is SGHTA and CDR2 is FQGNSA. This CDR3 region has 14 residues. V gave up 6 bases and J gave up 4 bases, with 15 bases separating them. The CDR3 spells CASRPALDSYGYTF. CDR3 bases: TGTGCCAGCAGGCCAGCCCTGGACAGCTATGGCTACACCTTC.

This clonotype has at least ten counts. The genes are TRBV20-1 and TRBJ1-1; D gene unclear. V lost 4 bases, J lost 0 bases, and 9 bases lay in between. The CDR3 runs 13 residues. Germline V gives CDR1 DFQATT, CDR2 SNEGSKA (reference sequence). The CDR3 region has the DNA TGCAGTGCTAATAGGAGGATGAACACTGAAGCTTTCTTT. It is translated as CSANRRMNTEAFF.